The 28 T cell receptor beta chains listed next were all sequenced from one sample in a study of human T cells and chemical hapten exposure. Time point specified: pre-sensitization, week 0. The treatment: therapeutic diphenylcyclopropenone sensitization with weekly scalp DPC. The authors extracted total RNA from unfractionated whole blood. TCRdb fed the RACE reads into MiXCR, producing one record per CDR3 protein. Here the sample spans approximately 50,000 distinct CDR3 sequences, approximately 9.5% being singletons. The sample in question was whole blood, obtained in connection with sensitization to the hapten diphenylcyclopropenone (DPC). The receptor source for this set is a woman aged 25 to 39 with alopecia areata. Some clones in this sample may be carry-over from other donors' samples.

This chain links TRBV7-9 with TRBJ2-1; 8 bases map to TRBD2. Germline trimming cut 4 bases from V and 15 bases from J; bases unmatched to any gene: 14. This CDR3 is built from 14 residues. Germline assignment: CDR1 SEHNR and CDR2 FQNEAQ (reference sequence). CDR3 nucleotides: TGTGCCAGCAGCTCCTCCCGGGCGGGGGGTCCCCCGTTCTTC. Encoded protein: CASSSSRAGGPPFF.

This clonotype was seen a handful of times. V usage is TRBV4-3 and J usage is TRBJ2-1, with 7 bases aligning to TRBD1. V was pared by 0 bases and J by 10 bases, with 12 bases of the junction left unmatched. The length of the CDR3 is 16 residues. In germline, CDR1 is LGHNA, CDR2 YSLEER. CDR3 sequence reads: CASSQELQGTPQEQFF. The DNA for the CDR3 is TGCGCCAGCAGCCAAGAACTACAGGGGACCCCCCAAGAGCAGTTCTTC.

Written as DNA, the CDR3 is TGTGCCAGCGTATCTCAGCGGGGCGACTACCAAGAGACCCAGTACTTC. This sequence encodes CASVSQRGDYQETQYF. The chain couples TRBV12-3 or TRBV12-4 to TRBJ2-5, with 7 positions matching TRBD2. CDR3 size: 16 residues. The junction had 12 bases not matched to a gene; V was cut back by 8 bases and J by 0 bases.

Regarding this clonotype: At one end, the junction sequence differs from germline, possibly due to a read error. The chain has TRBV5-6 and TRBJ2-7, with 12 nucleotides matching TRBD1. CDR1 is SGHDT, CDR2 YYEEEE, per germline. This CDR3 has 14 residues. As DNA, the CDR3 is TGTGCCAGCAGTCGTTCCGGGACAGGGGGCATGTGGAACTTC. This translates into CASSRSGTGGMWNF.

This clonotype came up a few times. The chain joins TRBV12-3 or TRBV12-4 to TRBJ2-3; 8 bases are a match to TRBD2. The CDR3 runs to 15 residues. Germline trimming cut 1 base from V and 6 bases from J; bases unmatched to any gene: 6. As DNA, the CDR3 is TGTGCCAGCAGTTTAGGCATTAGCGGGGAGGATACGCAGTATTTT. It is translated as CASSLGISGEDTQYF.

This clonotype was counted a few times. The chain recombines TRBV10-3 with TRBJ2-1; 7 nucleotides agree with TRBD1. The CDR3 consists of 14 residues. After removal of 3 bases from V and 6 bases from J, the junction contained 5 bases not matched to a gene. In germline, CDR1 is ENHRY, CDR2 SYGVKD. The CDR3 DNA sequence: TGTGCCATCAGTGAACAGGGGACGGGCAATGAGCAGTTCTTC. Translated: CAISEQGTGNEQFF.

This clonotype was seen at least ten times. The V call is TRBV20-1, the J call TRBJ2-7; TRBD2 aligns across 12 bases. The CDR3 loop spans 15 amino acids. Unmatched junction bases numbered 5, after V lost 1 base and J lost 4 bases. Per the germline V gene, CDR1 is DFQATT and CDR2 is SNEGSKA (reference sequence). CDR3 sequence: CSARALAGGRYEQYF. DNA for the CDR3: TGCAGTGCTAGAGCCCTAGCGGGGGGGCGGTACGAGCAGTACTTC.

This clonotype has only a few counts. The rearrangement links TRBV5-4 to TRBJ1-2; D is unresolved. CDR1 SGHNT and CDR2 YYREEE come from the germline V gene (reference sequence). CDR3 length: 14 amino acids. The ends were cut back, 2 bases at V and 2 bases at J, with 10 bases in the middle. In DNA form, the CDR3 reads TGTGCCAGCAGCTTTATAGGGATAAACTATGGCTACACCTTC. This codes for CASSFIGINYGYTF.

The chain joins TRBV12-3 or TRBV12-4 to TRBJ1-5; D call uncertain. This CDR3 is built from 14 residues. Trimming shortened V by 3 bases and J by 7 bases, and 13 bases separated the two germline ends. The CDR3 sequence is CASSLAGSGQPQHF. In DNA form, the CDR3 reads TGTGCCAGCAGTTTGGCCGGTTCGGGACAGCCCCAGCATTTT.

This clonotype was counted a few times. The chain combines TRBV4-2 with TRBJ1-6; 7 positions match TRBD1. Germline CDR1 and CDR2: LGHNA and YNFKEQ. Trimming removed 4 bases from V and 13 bases from J; junction bases left unmatched: 13. The CDR3 length is 15 residues. The CDR3 DNA reads TGTGCCAGCAGCCCGACACAGGGGCGCTTGGCCCCCCTCCACTTT. This gives the protein CASSPTQGRLAPLHF.

Comment on this clonotype: A much larger clonotype is one base distant, so this may be a read error. The chain recombines TRBV2 with TRBJ2-7, with 10 nucleotides matching TRBD2. The CDR3 has 14 residues. Germline values: CDR1 SNHLY, CDR2 FYNNEI. V lost 4 bases, J lost 5 bases, and 5 bases stayed unmatched. CDR3 sequence reads: CASSASGGWDEQYF. The CDR3 nucleotides read TGTGCCAGCAGTGCTAGCGGGGGTTGGGACGAGCAGTACTTC.

J is TRBJ2-1 and V is TRBV7-9; the match to TRBD2 covers 14 bases. The CDR3 covers 18 residues. CDR1 and CDR2 from the germline V gene are SEHNR and FQNEAQ (reference sequence). V trimming: 5 bases; J trimming: 10 bases; junction bases outside the gene matches: 16. For the CDR3, the DNA is TGTGCCAGCAGCCAGCAGGGACTAGCGGGGGCCGGGTTCTTGGAGCAGTTCTTC. It yields the protein CASSQQGLAGAGFLEQFF. Drawing the rest from reference TRBV7-9 and TRBJ2-1, the complete variable domain is DTGVSQNPRHKITKRGQNVTFRCDPISEHNRLYWYRQTLGQGPEFLTYFQNEAQLEKSRLLSDRFSAERPKGSFSTLEIQRTEQGDSAMYLCASSQQGLAGAGFLEQFFGPGTRLTVL.

This clonotype has only a few counts. Here the CDR3 reads CASSWGTANEKLFF. The CDR3 nucleotides read TGCGCCAGCAGCTGGGGGACAGCTAATGAAAAACTGTTTTTT. This chain links TRBV5-1 with TRBJ1-4; 7 bases match TRBD1. The ends lost 3 bases at V and 3 bases at J; junction bases unmatched: 2. This CDR3 region has 14 residues. Germline V gives CDR1 SGHRS, CDR2 YFSETQ.

The V call is TRBV29-1, the J call TRBJ1-1, with 7 bases that match TRBD1. This CDR3 has 13 residues. V shed 7 bases, J shed 4 bases, and the junction held 9 bases outside the gene matches. Germline loops: CDR1 SQVTM, CDR2 ANQGSEA. The DNA for the CDR3 is TGCAGCGGCCGACAGGGACGCTTCACTGAAGCTTTCTTT. This encodes CSGRQGRFTEAFF.

This clonotype has more than one count but fewer than ten. The V call is TRBV19, the J call TRBJ2-3; D ambiguous. The CDR3 has 14 residues. Germline V gene lookup returns CDR1 LNHDA and CDR2 SQIVND (reference sequence). Trimming stripped 3 bases from V and 3 bases from J, with 10 bases between. CDR3 loop: CASSIGMRTDTQYF. The CDR3 bases are TGTGCCAGTAGTATCGGTATGAGGACAGATACGCAGTATTTT.

Many counts were recorded for this clonotype. The rearrangement links TRBV6-2 or TRBV6-3 to TRBJ2-3; D call uncertain. CDR1 is MNHEY, CDR2 SVGEGT, per germline. V lost 6 bases and J lost 7, with 20 bases in between. This CDR3 spans 15 amino acids. The CDR3 sequence is CASSEQGGSHNTQYF. The CDR3 DNA reads TGTGCCAGCAGCGAACAAGGCGGCTCCCATAATACGCAGTATTTT.

Points on this clonotype: A read error is possible here, since a much larger clone lies one base away. The genes are TRBV12-3 or TRBV12-4 and TRBJ1-1; D might be TRBD1 (6 bases). The CDR3 is made up of 12 amino acids. The CDR3 sequence: CPSSPRQVEAFF. The CDR3 DNA reads as TGTCCCAGCAGTCCCAGACAGGTTGAAGCTTTCTTT.

The CDR3 loop is CASNAPEDGYTF. Written as DNA, the CDR3 is TGTGCCAGCAACGCTCCTGAGGATGGCTACACCTTC. This chain uses TRBV12-3 or TRBV12-4 with TRBJ1-2; no reliable D call. CDR3 length equals 12 residues. V lost 7 bases to trimming and J lost 6 bases, with 12 bases between them.

The CDR3 loop reads CASSPTPENTEAFF. The CDR3 DNA is TGTGCCAGCAGCCCTACTCCGGAGAACACTGAAGCTTTCTTT. The rearrangement links TRBV7-9 to TRBJ1-1; no clear D gene. With 5 bases removed from V and 1 base from J, the gap between germline ends came to 11 bases. CDR1 and CDR2 from the germline V gene are SEHNR and FQNEAQ (reference sequence). This CDR3 comprises 14 residues.

The sample holds a few counts of this clonotype. The chain employs TRBV4-3 and TRBJ1-6; the D is unclear. V was cut by 0 bases and J by 7 bases, with 7 bases left in between. The germline CDR1 and CDR2 sequences are LGHNA and YSLEER. CDR3 length equals 14 residues. This chain's CDR3 is CASSQDLQNSPLHF. The CDR3 DNA reads TGCGCCAGCAGCCAAGACTTGCAGAATTCACCCCTCCACTTT.

The rearrangement joins TRBV24-1 to TRBJ2-5, with 10 bases aligning to TRBD1. The J segment lost 2 bases and the V segment lost 3 bases, leaving 8 bases of the junction unmatched. Germline values: CDR1 KGHDR, CDR2 SFDVKD. This CDR3 contains 17 residues. CDR3 residues: CATSDPRQGAGQETQYF. The CDR3 bases are TGTGCCACCAGTGATCCCAGACAGGGGGCTGGACAAGAGACCCAGTACTTC.

The chain couples TRBV12-3 or TRBV12-4 to TRBJ1-2; 8 bases are a match to TRBD1. CDR3 length equals 14 residues. After removal of 5 bases from V and 4 bases from J, the junction contained 6 bases not matched to a gene. The CDR3 reads CASSRTGIVYGYTF. CDR3 coding DNA: TGTGCCAGCAGTCGGACAGGGATAGTCTATGGCTACACCTTC.

This clonotype was seen only a few times. The J gene is TRBJ2-1, the V gene TRBV5-1; 10 positions match TRBD1. CDR3 length equals 15 residues. V lost 5 bases to trimming and J lost 2 bases; unmatched junction nucleotides: 4. The germline V gene has CDR1 SGHRS and CDR2 YFSETQ. The CDR3 region is CASSSGQGAYNEQFF. The CDR3 coding sequence is TGCGCCAGCAGTTCCGGACAGGGGGCCTACAATGAGCAGTTCTTC.

The J gene is TRBJ1-1, the V gene TRBV20-1; TRBD1 might be the D (6 bases). V was trimmed by 3 bases and J by 4 bases, leaving 18 bases between them. Germline V gives CDR1 DFQATT, CDR2 SNEGSKA (reference sequence). The CDR3 runs 15 residues. CDR3 in amino acids: CSARAGEGCVTEAFF. CDR3 in DNA: TGCAGTGCTAGGGCAGGGGAGGGGTGTGTCACTGAAGCTTTCTTT.

The chain links TRBV30 to TRBJ2-7; D might be TRBD1 (6 bases). Germline lookup yields CDR1 GTSNPN and CDR2 SVGIG (reference sequence). This CDR3 is built from 13 residues. Trimming stripped 2 bases from V and 6 bases from J, with 14 bases between. In DNA, the CDR3 is TGTGCCTGGAGTAAGTCAGGGGCGGCCGAGCAGTACTTC. The encoded protein is CAWSKSGAAEQYF. The full variable domain, rest sourced from reference TRBV30 and TRBJ2-7, is SQTIHQWPATLVQPVGSPLSLECTVEGTSNPNLYWYRQAAGRGLQLLFYSVGIGQISSEVPQNLSASRPQDRQFILSSKKLLLSDSGFYLCAWSKSGAAEQYFGPGTRLTVT.

This clonotype has only a few counts. The chain combines TRBV6-5 with TRBJ1-1, with 10 bases aligning to TRBD1. J gave up 1 base and V 5 bases, and 4 bases lay outside the gene matches. From germline, CDR1 is MNHEY and CDR2 SVGAGI. CDR3 length equals 15 residues. CDR3 residues: CASSTRQGANTEAFF. CDR3 bases: TGTGCCAGCAGTACCAGACAGGGGGCGAACACTGAAGCTTTCTTT.

There are many counts of this clonotype. The rearrangement joins TRBV23-1 to TRBJ2-7; D possibly matches TRBD1 or TRBD2 (5 bases each). TRBV23-1 falls under the ORF class, with uncertain function. The CDR3 has 13 residues. With 0 bases removed from V and 6 bases from J, the gap between germline ends came to 9 bases. CDR3: CASSQSGTSEQYF. The CDR3 DNA sequence: TGCGCCAGCAGTCAATCAGGGACGAGCGAGCAGTACTTC.

This clonotype has a count of ten or more. This CDR3 is CASSYQAGSTDTQYF. The CDR3 coding sequence is TGTGCCAGCAGTTACCAAGCGGGGAGCACAGATACGCAGTATTTT. This chain joins TRBV6-5 and TRBJ2-3, with 7 bases fitting TRBD2. Germline loops: CDR1 MNHEY, CDR2 SVGAGI. With V trimmed by 2 bases and J by 0 bases, 2 bases remained unmatched. This CDR3 is 15 amino acids long.